This TCR beta chain was obtained from a study of naive and memory T cell subsets. Ligated cDNA underwent four rounds of PCR with nested alpha and beta constant region primers and SP2. TCRdb used MiXCR to reprocess the 5' RACE reads, holding one entry per CDR3 protein. The profile shows 57,000 or so distinct CDR3 sequences, over 7% of them singletons. This CDR3 spans 15 amino acids. Between the trimmed V and J ends, which lost 3 bases and 0 bases, there was a span of 12 bases. CDR1 is SNHLY, CDR2 FYNNEI, per germline. The library had UMIs added by 3' ligation of an oligonucleotide to TCR cDNA. This clonotype was detected many times.

The V and J genes are TRBV2 and TRBJ2-7; D perhaps matches TRBD2 (5 bases). The receptor's source is a male donor in good health. CDR3 in amino acids: CASSEETGSSYEQYF. CDR3 coding DNA: TGTGCCAGCAGTGAGGAGACGGGGAGCTCCTACGAGCAGTACTTC.